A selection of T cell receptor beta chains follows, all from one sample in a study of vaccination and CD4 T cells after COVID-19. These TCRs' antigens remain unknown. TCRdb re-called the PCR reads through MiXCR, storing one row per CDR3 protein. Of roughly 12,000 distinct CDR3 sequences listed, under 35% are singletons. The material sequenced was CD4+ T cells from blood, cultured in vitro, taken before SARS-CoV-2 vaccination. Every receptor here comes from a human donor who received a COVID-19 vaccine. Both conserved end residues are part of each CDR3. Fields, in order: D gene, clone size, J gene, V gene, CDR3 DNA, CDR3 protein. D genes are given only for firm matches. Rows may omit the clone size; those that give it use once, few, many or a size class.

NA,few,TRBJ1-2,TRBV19,TGTGCCAGTAGTTTGACAGCACACGACTATGGCTACACCTTC,CASSLTAHDYGYTF
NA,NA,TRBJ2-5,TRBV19,TGTGCCAGTAGTATAAGCCCCCAGCGGTACGAGACCCAGTACTTC,CASSISPQRYETQYF
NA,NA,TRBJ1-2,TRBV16,TGTGCCAGCAGCCAACATAGACAGGACTATGGCTACACCTTC,CASSQHRQDYGYTF
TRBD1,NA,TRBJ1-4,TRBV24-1,TGTGCCACCAGTGATTTTAGGGCGGACAGGGGAAAGGCTAATGAAAAACTGTTTTTT,CATSDFRADRGKANEKLFF
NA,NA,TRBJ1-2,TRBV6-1,TGTGCCAGCAGTGAAGGGACAGCTTACAAGATCTATGGCTACACCTTC,CASSEGTAYKIYGYTF
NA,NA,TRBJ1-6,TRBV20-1,TGCAGTGCTAGTAGCGCTAGCTCCTATAATTCACCCCTCCACTTT,CSASSASSYNSPLHF
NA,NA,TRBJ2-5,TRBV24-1,TGTGCCACCAGTGATTCCCGGACACGGCAAGAGACCCAGTACTTC,CATSDSRTRQETQYF
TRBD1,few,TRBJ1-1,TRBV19,TGTGCCAGTAGTGCGGGACAGAGCCCTGAAGCTTTCTTT,CASSAGQSPEAFF
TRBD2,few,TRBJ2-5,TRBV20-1,TGCAGTGCTAGAGTAGGCGGGGGGGCGCGGGAGACCCAGTACTTC,CSARVGGGARETQYF
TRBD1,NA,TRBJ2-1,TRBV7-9,TGTGCCAGCAGCACAGGCGTAGGGACAGGGGTAGGCAATGAGCAGTTCTTC,CASSTGVGTGVGNEQFF
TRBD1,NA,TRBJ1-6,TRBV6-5,TGTGCCAGCAGTTCCAGACAGGGGAACTCCTTTAATTCACCCCTCCACTTT,CASSSRQGNSFNSPLHF